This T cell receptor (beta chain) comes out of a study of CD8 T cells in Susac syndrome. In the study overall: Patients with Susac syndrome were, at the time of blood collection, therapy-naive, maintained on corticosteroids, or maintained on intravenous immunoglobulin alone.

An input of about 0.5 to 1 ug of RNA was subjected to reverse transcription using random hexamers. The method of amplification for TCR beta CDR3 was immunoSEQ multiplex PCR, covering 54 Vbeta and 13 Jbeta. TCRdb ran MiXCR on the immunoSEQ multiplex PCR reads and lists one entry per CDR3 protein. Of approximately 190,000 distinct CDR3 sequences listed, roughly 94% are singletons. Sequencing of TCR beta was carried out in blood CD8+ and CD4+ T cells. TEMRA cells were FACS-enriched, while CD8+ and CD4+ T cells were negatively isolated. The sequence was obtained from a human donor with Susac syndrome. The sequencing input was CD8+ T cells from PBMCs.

The chain's CDR3 is CASSGDIDTQYF. The CDR3 coding sequence is TGTGCCAGCAGCGGGGACATTGATACGCAGTATTTT. V is TRBV2 and J is TRBJ2-3; possibly TRBD1 for D (6 bases). Germline V CDR1 and CDR2: SNHLY, FYNNEI. CDR3 size: 12 residues. Trimming shortened V by 6 bases and J by 6 bases, and 10 bases separated the two germline ends.